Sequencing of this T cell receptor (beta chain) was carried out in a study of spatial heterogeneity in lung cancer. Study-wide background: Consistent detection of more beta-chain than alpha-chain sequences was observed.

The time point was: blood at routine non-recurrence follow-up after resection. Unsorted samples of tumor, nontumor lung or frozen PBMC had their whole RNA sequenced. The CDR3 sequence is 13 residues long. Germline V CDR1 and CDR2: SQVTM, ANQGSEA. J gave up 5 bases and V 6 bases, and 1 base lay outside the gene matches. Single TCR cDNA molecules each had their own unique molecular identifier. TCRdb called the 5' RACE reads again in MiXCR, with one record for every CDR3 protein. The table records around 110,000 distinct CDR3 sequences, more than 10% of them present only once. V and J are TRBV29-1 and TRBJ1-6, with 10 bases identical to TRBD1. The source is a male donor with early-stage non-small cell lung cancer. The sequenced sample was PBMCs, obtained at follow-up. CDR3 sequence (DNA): TGCAGCGTGGGGACAGGGGATAATTCACCCCTCCACTTT. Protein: CSVGTGDNSPLHF.